The 14 T cell receptor beta chains below all came from one sample that was sequenced in a study of neurological immune-mediated disorders. Via MiXCR, TCRdb re-called the 5' RACE reads, giving one row per CDR3 protein. The table records about 35,000 distinct CDR3 sequences, 3% to 4% of them present only once. The material sequenced was PBMCs. The source of these receptors is a man between 25 and 39 years old with multiple sclerosis.

There are many counts of this clonotype. J is TRBJ2-2 and V is TRBV12-5; no reliable D call. The length of the CDR3 is 14 residues. Germline V gene data show CDR1 as LGHNT and CDR2 as FRNRAP. The ends were cut back, 5 bases at V and 2 bases at J, with 9 bases in the middle. The CDR3 here is CASGLGRNTGELFF. For the CDR3, the DNA is TGTGCTAGTGGTCTGGGCAGAAACACCGGGGAGCTGTTTTTT.

The chain joins TRBV27 to TRBJ2-5; TRBD2 agrees at 9 bases. V lost 2 bases to trimming and J lost 4 bases; unmatched junction nucleotides: 8. The CDR3 sequence is 16 residues long. Germline CDR1 is MNHEY and CDR2 is SMNVEV (reference sequence). As DNA, the CDR3 is TGTGCCAGCAGTTTAGCTTCAGCGGGGGGCGGAGAGACCCAGTACTTC. Translated, it gives CASSLASAGGGETQYF.

This clonotype showed up many times. The CDR3 DNA sequence: TGCGCCAGCGGCGAAGGCACAGATACGCAGTATTTT. Translation: CASGEGTDTQYF. V is TRBV10-1 and J is TRBJ2-3; D unresolved. Trimming pared 8 bases from V and 1 base from J, leaving 7 bases between. This CDR3 spans 12 amino acids. Germline-derived CDR1 and CDR2 are WNHNN and SYGVQD (reference sequence).

In its sample, this clonotype was seen a few times. The chain uses TRBV7-9 and TRBJ1-5; D call uncertain. Trimming removed 5 bases at V and 6 bases at J, with 11 bases between. Germline V gives CDR1 SEHNR, CDR2 FQNEAQ (reference sequence). The CDR3 loop spans 13 amino acids. For the CDR3, the DNA is TGTGCCAGCAGCCCCCCAGGATTTCAGCCCCAGCATTTT. The encoded protein is CASSPPGFQPQHF.

This clonotype was counted many times. The gene calls are TRBV6-5 and TRBJ1-3; D is unclear. The V and J ends lost 6 bases and 3 bases respectively, with 18 bases between them. The CDR3 runs 16 residues. Germline V gene data show CDR1 as MNHEY and CDR2 as SVGAGI. The CDR3 loop is CASRLKGGPVGNTIYF. Here the CDR3 DNA reads TGTGCCAGCAGATTGAAGGGTGGGCCGGTTGGAAACACCATATATTTT.

This clonotype has only a few counts. The chain is built from TRBV18 and TRBJ1-2; 7 bases agree with TRBD1. The germline V gene has CDR1 KGHSH and CDR2 LQKENI. Trimming removed 3 bases from V and 8 bases from J; junction bases left unmatched: 3. This CDR3 contains 12 residues. This CDR3 reads CASSPTGIGYTF. In nucleotides, the CDR3 is TGTGCCAGCTCACCGACAGGGATCGGCTACACCTTC.

This chain connects TRBV11-2 to TRBJ2-5, with 9 bases matching TRBD2. Germline loops: CDR1 SGHAT, CDR2 FQNNGV. The junction had 14 bases not matched to a gene; V was cut back by 5 bases and J by 1 base. The CDR3 runs to 18 residues. CDR3 sequence (DNA): TGTGCCAGCAGCCTGGGGGGACTAGCAATTTCCCCCCAAGAGACCCAGTACTTC. Its translation: CASSLGGLAISPQETQYF.

At least ten counts were recorded for this clonotype. The rearrangement links TRBV24-1 to TRBJ2-7, with D tentatively TRBD1 (5 bases). The CDR3 contains 13 residues. CDR1 KGHDR and CDR2 SFDVKD come from the germline V gene. Trimming cost V 0 bases and J 6 bases, with 8 bases left between them. CDR3 in DNA: TGTGCCACCAGTGATTTGCCAGGGTTCGAGCAGTACTTC. Translating it yields CATSDLPGFEQYF.

This clonotype was counted many times. The gene calls are TRBV5-1 and TRBJ2-5; 16 bases match TRBD2. This CDR3 has 17 amino acids. Per the germline V gene, CDR1 is SGHRS and CDR2 is YFSETQ. The V segment lost 0 bases and the J segment 5 bases; nucleotides outside the gene matches: 4. The chain's CDR3 is CASSLAGTSGGAETQYF. The CDR3 coding sequence is TGCGCCAGCAGCTTGGCCGGGACTAGCGGGGGGGCCGAGACCCAGTACTTC.

This clonotype was recorded at least ten times. V usage is TRBV5-1 and J usage is TRBJ1-2; TRBD1 might be the D (5 bases). The CDR3 contains 13 residues. V lost 0 bases and J lost 2, with 5 bases in between. Germline assignment: CDR1 SGHRS and CDR2 YFSETQ. The CDR3 DNA reads TGCGCCAGCAGCTTGGAGGGGAACTATGGCTACACCTTC. This gives the protein CASSLEGNYGYTF. Using reference TRBV5-1 and TRBJ1-2 for the parts outside the CDR3, the full variable domain is KAGVTQTPRYLIKTRGQQVTLSCSPISGHRSVSWYQQTPGQGLQFLFEYFSETQRNKGNFPGRFSGRQFSNSRSEMNVSTLELGDSALYLCASSLEGNYGYTFGSGTRLTVV.

This clonotype was found a few times. The rearrangement joins TRBV7-2 to TRBJ2-3; 10 nucleotides line up with TRBD2. CDR3 size: 16 residues. V shed 5 bases and J 1 base; nucleotides not matched to a gene: 6. Looked up from germline, CDR1 is SGHTA and CDR2 is FQGNSA. In nucleotides, the CDR3 is TGTGCCAGCAGCCTTAGCGGGGGGCCGCGCACAGATACGCAGTATTTT. It translates to CASSLSGGPRTDTQYF. The variable domain in full, completed from reference TRBV7-2 and TRBJ2-3, reads GAGVSQSPSNKVTEKGKDVELRCDPISGHTALYWYRQSLGQGLEFLIYFQGNSAPDKSGLPSDRFSAERTGGSVSTLTIQRTQQEDSAVYLCASSLSGGPRTDTQYFGPGTRLTVL.

The table lists this clonotype with many counts. The V and J genes are TRBV20-1 and TRBJ1-2, with D unresolved. The germline gives CDR1 DFQATT, CDR2 SNEGSKA (reference sequence). The CDR3 runs 13 residues. V lost 0 bases, J lost 1 base, and 6 bases lay in between. The CDR3 loop is CSARDQINYGYTF. CDR3 DNA: TGCAGTGCTAGAGACCAGATTAACTATGGCTACACCTTC.

Details on this clonotype: A much larger clone sits a single nucleotide away, making a read error possible. CDR3 DNA sequence: TGTGCCAACAGTTTCGAGGAGGCAGGGGTTGAGCAGTTCTTC. Amino acid sequence: CANSFEEAGVEQFF. The chain has TRBV12-3 or TRBV12-4 and TRBJ2-1, with D possibly being TRBD1 (6 bases). The CDR3 is 14 amino acids.

This clonotype was observed many times. The rearrangement links TRBV6-5 to TRBJ1-1; D unresolved. CDR3 length equals 13 residues. V lost 6 bases, J lost 5 bases, and 13 bases lay in between. The germline CDR1 and CDR2 sequences are MNHEY and SVGAGI. CDR3 amino acids: CASSARVGTEAFF. CDR3 bases: TGTGCCAGCAGCGCAAGGGTTGGGACTGAAGCTTTCTTT.